These T cell receptor beta chains were read from a single sample in a study. TCRdb used MiXCR to reprocess the 5' RACE reads, holding one entry per CDR3 protein. Of tens of thousands of distinct CDR3 sequences listed, roughly 29% are singletons. Source material: tumor-infiltrating naive CD4+ T cells sorted from the breast tumor. The receptors come from a female donor with breast cancer. The CDR3 runs from the conserved cysteine through the conserved F or W. Fields, in order: V gene, D gene, J gene, CDR3 protein. D genes are given only for firm matches.

V: TRBV12-3/TRBV12-4
D: TRBD2
J: TRBJ2-1
CDR3: CASSPLGLAVSEQFF

V: TRBV14
D: NA
J: TRBJ1-1
CDR3: CASSQDLHLMNTEAFF

V: TRBV29-1
D: NA
J: TRBJ1-2
CDR3: CSVEPWGVGYGYTF

V: TRBV29-1
D: NA
J: TRBJ2-2
CDR3: CSVGEVYTGELFF

V: TRBV6-1
D: TRBD1
J: TRBJ2-5
CDR3: CASCKETGGWETQYF

V: TRBV12-3/TRBV12-4
D: TRBD1
J: TRBJ2-7
CDR3: CASSLGQGGEQYF

V: TRBV30
D: TRBD2
J: TRBJ2-7
CDR3: CAWSYILLAGWPHEQYF

V: TRBV7-9
D: NA
J: TRBJ1-1
CDR3: CASSLGDTRAFF

V: TRBV25-1
D: TRBD1
J: TRBJ2-1
CDR3: CASSESTGVDEQFF

V: TRBV30
D: NA
J: TRBJ1-3
CDR3: CAWVRVGALGTLGNTIYF

V: TRBV5-5
D: TRBD2
J: TRBJ2-5
CDR3: CASSLLTSGRVTQYF

V: TRBV10-3
D: NA
J: TRBJ1-1
CDR3: CAIMGLGQFEAFF

V: TRBV6-5
D: NA
J: TRBJ1-5
CDR3: CASSFRLNQPQHF

V: TRBV29-1
D: NA
J: TRBJ2-1
CDR3: CSVEDPRGRVLSEQFF

V: TRBV3-1
D: TRBD2
J: TRBJ2-1
CDR3: CASSQGLAGEQFF

V: TRBV5-1
D: TRBD2
J: TRBJ2-7
CDR3: CASSLGRQREGSYEQYF

V: TRBV6-5
D: NA
J: TRBJ2-7
CDR3: CASSWGTVYEQYF

V: TRBV4-1
D: TRBD2
J: TRBJ2-3
CDR3: CASSPSSGRRADTQYF

V: TRBV5-1
D: TRBD1
J: TRBJ2-7
CDR3: CASSLRQGAIEQYF

V: TRBV27
D: TRBD1
J: TRBJ1-1
CDR3: CASAPDRVNTEASF

V: TRBV5-5
D: TRBD1
J: TRBJ1-2
CDR3: CASSQGGSYGYTF

V: TRBV20-1
D: NA
J: TRBJ1-1
CDR3: CSANLDTTEAFF

V: TRBV7-3
D: NA
J: TRBJ2-2
CDR3: CASSLTPGANTGELFF

V: TRBV20-1
D: NA
J: TRBJ2-7
CDR3: CSARDVRGYEQYF

V: TRBV12-3/TRBV12-4
D: TRBD1
J: TRBJ2-7
CDR3: CASSWDSYEQYF

V: TRBV5-1
D: TRBD2
J: TRBJ2-7
CDR3: CASSLGTSGDEQYF

V: TRBV24-1
D: NA
J: TRBJ2-3
CDR3: CATSEGPLPPDTQYF

V: TRBV6-5
D: NA
J: TRBJ1-2
CDR3: CASSYSGTGFGYTF

V: TRBV5-1
D: NA
J: TRBJ2-5
CDR3: CASSLVGRTQETQYF

V: TRBV6-1
D: NA
J: TRBJ1-4
CDR3: CASTISGTYATNEKLFF

V: TRBV4-2
D: TRBD1
J: TRBJ2-7
CDR3: CASSQDSGLGDRLSYEQYF

V: TRBV20-1
D: TRBD2
J: TRBJ2-3
CDR3: CSAPGLAVSTDTQYF

V: TRBV6-1
D: NA
J: TRBJ2-1
CDR3: CASSDSNEQFF

V: TRBV20-1
D: NA
J: TRBJ1-2
CDR3: CSAQTGSAYGYTF

V: TRBV5-1
D: NA
J: TRBJ1-2
CDR3: CASSLLGDLGGYTF

V: TRBV12-3/TRBV12-4
D: NA
J: TRBJ1-5
CDR3: CASSLAIRNQPQHF

V: TRBV12-3/TRBV12-4
D: NA
J: TRBJ2-3
CDR3: CASRFERQITDTQYF

V: TRBV6-5
D: TRBD1
J: TRBJ2-7
CDR3: CASIGDREQLEQYF

V: TRBV9
D: TRBD2
J: TRBJ2-1
CDR3: CASSVGGGGRGGHNEQFF

V: TRBV9
D: NA
J: TRBJ2-7
CDR3: CASSYSDRAYEQYF

V: TRBV20-1
D: NA
J: TRBJ2-7
CDR3: CSAREGPASYYEQYF

V: TRBV21-1
D: NA
J: TRBJ1-5
CDR3: CASSTKDRDYMSNQPQHF

V: TRBV6-5
D: NA
J: TRBJ2-7
CDR3: CASSYSQGNSYEQYF